These T cell receptor beta chains were read from a single sample in a study of T cell responses to AZD1222 COVID-19 vaccine. Profiling relied on immunoSEQ multiplex PCR, and the TCRdb table lists in-frame clones only, not all of them. The sample yields approximately 150,000 clones, about 91% seen once. The sample in question was peripheral blood, obtained on day 0 of AZD1222 vaccination. Receptor source: an adult in good health. Each CDR3 is given with its conserved first and last residue. The D gene is left open where the match is weak. Some rows have no size entry. The others give once, few or many, or a class for an expanded clone.

v_call,j_call,clone_size,d_call,cdr3_aa,cdr3_nt
TRBV7-9,TRBJ2-7,.,.,CASSYKLQTALPYEQYF,TGTGCCAGCAGCTACAAACTACAGACCGCACTTCCCTACGAGCAGTACTTC
TRBV3-1/TRBV3-2,TRBJ2-5,once,TRBD2,CASSALKGLSEETQYF,TGTGCCAGCAGCGCCCTGAAGGGACTATCCGAAGAGACCCAGTACTTC
TRBV9,TRBJ2-7,.,TRBD2,CASSVGPGGPSEQYF,TGTGCCAGCAGCGTAGGACCGGGAGGGCCGAGCGAGCAGTACTTC
TRBV19,TRBJ1-5,.,.,CASKGRQNSNQPQHF,TGTGCCAGTAAGGGCAGGCAAAATAGCAATCAGCCCCAGCATTTT
TRBV6-5,TRBJ2-1,.,.,CASSYRGLNNEQFF,TGTGCCAGCAGTTACCGGGGACTGAACAATGAGCAGTTCTTC
TRBV29-1,TRBJ1-6,once,.,CSVGETDSSPLHF,TGCAGCGTTGGGGAAACAGACTCCTCACCCCTCCACTTT
TRBV7-8,TRBJ1-5,.,.,CASSLGGGADQPQHF,TGTGCCAGCAGCTTAGGTGGGGGCGCGGATCAGCCCCAGCATTTT
TRBV5-1,TRBJ1-5,.,TRBD1,CASSRQGDKPQHF,TGCGCCAGCAGCCGACAGGGAGACAAGCCCCAGCATTTT
TRBV5-1,TRBJ2-6,few,.,CASTQKRASGANVLTF,TGCGCCAGCACTCAGAAGAGGGCCTCTGGGGCCAACGTCCTGACTTTC
TRBV11-2,TRBJ1-1,.,.,CASFRGQGYEAFF,TGTGCCAGCTTTCGAGGTCAGGGGTATGAAGCTTTCTTT
TRBV5-3,TRBJ1-6,.,.,CARSLQGRLGSPLHF,TGTGCCAGAAGCCTCCAGGGGCGCCTTGGCTCACCCCTCCACTTT
TRBV10-3,TRBJ2-7,.,TRBD1,CAISGGTGTSYEQYF,TGTGCCATCAGTGGCGGGACAGGGACCTCCTACGAGCAGTACTTC
TRBV7-9,TRBJ1-5,.,TRBD1,CASSLGGTGLRNQPQHF,TGTGCCAGCAGCTTAGGCGGGACAGGGTTGAGAAATCAGCCCCAGCATTTT